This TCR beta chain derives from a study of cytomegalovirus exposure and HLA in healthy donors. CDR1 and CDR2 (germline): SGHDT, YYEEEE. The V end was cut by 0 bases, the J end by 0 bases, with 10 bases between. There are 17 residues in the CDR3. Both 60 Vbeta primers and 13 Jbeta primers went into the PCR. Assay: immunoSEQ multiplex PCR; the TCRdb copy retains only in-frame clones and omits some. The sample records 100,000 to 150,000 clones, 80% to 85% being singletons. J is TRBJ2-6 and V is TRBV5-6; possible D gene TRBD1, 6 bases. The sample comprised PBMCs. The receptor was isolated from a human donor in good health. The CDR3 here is CASSLAGQVSGANVLTF. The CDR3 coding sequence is TGTGCCAGCAGCTTGGCGGGACAAGTCTCTGGGGCCAACGTCCTGACTTTC.